The rows below give T cell receptor beta chains drawn from one sample of a study of T-cell reconstitution after alpha-beta-depleted transplantation in children. TCRdb reanalysed the PCR reads using MiXCR and keeps one entry per CDR3 protein. The table records about 580,000 distinct CDR3 sequences, roughly 23% of them present only once. The sample in question was PBMCs, mostly from graft donor cells, obtained 360 days after TCRalphabeta/CD19-depleted stem cell transplant. The receptor source for this set is a boy under two years old who had a stem cell transplant for acute myeloid leukemia, so the T cells may come from the graft donor. Both conserved end residues are part of each CDR3. Fields, in order: J gene, V gene, clone size, D gene, CDR3 protein, CDR3 DNA. A D gene is named only where the DNA matches it firmly. Rows give clone size only sometimes, using once, few, many, or a class for an expanded clone.

>TRBJ2-7|TRBV20-1|few|NA
CSASVGRGEQYF
TGCAGTGCTAGTGTGGGGAGAGGCGAGCAGTACTTC
>TRBJ2-5|TRBV20-1|NA|TRBD2
CSASPPSGGVWETQYF
TGCAGTGCCTCCCCGCCTAGCGGGGGGGTCTGGGAGACCCAGTACTTC
>TRBJ2-7|TRBV20-1|many|TRBD1
CSARDPDRGSFEQYF
TGCAGTGCTAGAGACCCGGACAGGGGGAGTTTCGAGCAGTACTTC
>TRBJ2-5|TRBV7-6|NA|TRBD2
CASSSTLAGQETQYF
TGTGCCAGCAGCTCGACATTAGCGGGCCAAGAGACCCAGTACTTC
>TRBJ2-3|TRBV6-1|NA|TRBD1
CASSRLAGGKTSTDTQYF
TGTGCCAGCAGCAGGTTAGCAGGGGGCAAGACTAGCACAGATACGCAGTATTTT
>TRBJ2-3|TRBV29-1|few|TRBD2
CSAAGVFTDTQYF
TGCAGCGCCGCGGGGGTGTTCACAGATACGCAGTATTTT
>TRBJ2-1|TRBV20-1|few|NA
CSAMSSSYNEQFF
TGCAGTGCTATGTCGAGCTCCTACAATGAGCAGTTCTTC
>TRBJ2-5|TRBV20-1|NA|NA
CSATHGVVQETQYF
TGCAGTGCTACCCACGGGGTGGTCCAAGAGACCCAGTACTTC
>TRBJ1-2|TRBV28|NA|NA
CASRPANRDYYGYTF
TGTGCCAGCAGGCCCGCAAACAGGGACTACTATGGCTACACCTTC
>TRBJ2-7|TRBV29-1|NA|NA
CSVGEGAGGLEQYF
TGCAGCGTTGGGGAGGGGGCAGGGGGCCTCGAGCAGTACTTC
>TRBJ1-2|TRBV15|many|NA
CATSRVPVPNYGYTF
TGTGCCACCAGCAGAGTACCAGTTCCTAACTATGGCTACACCTTC
>TRBJ2-1|TRBV20-1|many|NA
CSARGGGGPYNEQFF
TGCAGTGCTAGAGGGGGAGGGGGGCCCTACAATGAGCAGTTCTTC
>TRBJ2-3|TRBV5-6|NA|NA
CASSLRQATQYF
TGTGCCAGCAGCTTGCGACAGGCCACGCAGTATTTT
>TRBJ2-1|TRBV2|many|NA
CAIRDTNYNEQFF
TGTGCGATCCGGGACACCAACTACAATGAGCAGTTCTTC
>TRBJ2-1|TRBV20-1|NA|TRBD2
CSASPPRGGIYNEQFF
TGCAGTGCTAGCCCCCCCCGCGGGGGGATCTACAATGAGCAGTTCTTC
>TRBJ1-3|TRBV12-3/TRBV12-4|NA|NA
CATAQGSSGNTIYF
TGTGCCACCGCCCAGGGAAGCTCTGGAAACACCATATATTTT
>TRBJ1-5|TRBV7-2|many|NA
CASSSHMGGRNQPQHF
TGTGCCAGCAGCTCCCACATGGGCGGGAGGAATCAGCCCCAGCATTTT
>TRBJ2-4|TRBV20-1|many|NA
CSHHVALNGGFKNIQYF
TGCAGTCACCACGTCGCCCTAAATGGGGGTTTCAAAAACATTCAGTACTTC
>TRBJ2-3|TRBV7-8|NA|NA
CASSLDGRTDTQYF
TGTGCCAGCAGCTTAGATGGTCGCACAGATACGCAGTATTTT
>TRBJ1-3|TRBV12-3/TRBV12-4|many|NA
CASRDGRGNGNTIYF
TGTGCCAGCAGGGACGGCAGGGGAAATGGAAACACCATATATTTT
>TRBJ2-3|TRBV27|few|NA
CASSSTANTDTQYF
TGTGCCAGCAGCTCGACGGCGAACACAGATACGCAGTATTTT
>TRBJ2-7|TRBV20-1|few|TRBD2
CSASGGGEGLEQYF
TGCAGTGCTAGCGGGGGGGGTGAAGGGCTCGAGCAGTACTTC
>TRBJ1-2|TRBV24-1|NA|TRBD1
CATSDPDRVRGYTF
TGTGCCACCAGTGATCCCGACAGGGTTCGGGGCTACACCTTC
>TRBJ2-2|TRBV20-1|NA|NA
CSARDRDAYTGELFF
TGCAGTGCTAGAGACCGGGACGCATACACCGGGGAGCTGTTTTTT
>TRBJ1-5|TRBV2|few|TRBD1
CASSATGGAGQPQHF
TGTGCCAGCAGTGCTACAGGGGGCGCGGGTCAGCCCCAGCATTTT
>TRBJ2-3|TRBV5-4|NA|TRBD1
CASSLVQGALGDTQYF
TGTGCCAGCAGCTTGGTCCAGGGGGCGTTGGGAGATACGCAGTATTTT
>TRBJ2-3|TRBV4-3|few|NA
CASSQGVGSPTDTQYF
TGCGCCAGCAGCCAAGGGGTAGGGAGTCCGACAGATACGCAGTATTTT
>TRBJ2-7|TRBV7-2|many|NA
CASSFGGDSSYEQYF
TGTGCCAGCAGCTTCGGAGGCGACAGCTCCTACGAGCAGTACTTC
>TRBJ2-5|TRBV20-1|NA|NA
CSARGKGTETQYF
TGCAGTGCTAGAGGCAAAGGCACAGAGACCCAGTACTTC
>TRBJ2-7|TRBV15|many|NA
CATSRSSTGEQYF
TGTGCCACCAGCAGATCTAGTACGGGGGAGCAGTACTTC
>TRBJ2-5|TRBV20-1|few|NA
CSAAQETQYF
TGCAGTGCTGCTCAAGAGACCCAGTACTTC
>TRBJ2-3|TRBV7-9|few|NA
CASSLGQGGDTQYF
TGTGCCAGCAGCTTAGGACAGGGAGGAGATACGCAGTATTTT
>TRBJ2-2|TRBV25-1|many|NA
CASSRKDSNTGELFF
TGTGCCAGCAGCAGGAAGGATTCGAACACCGGGGAGCTGTTTTTT
>TRBJ2-1|TRBV13|NA|TRBD1
CASSLYAPSSTGQSYNEQFF
TGTGCCAGCAGCCTATACGCCCCTTCCTCGACAGGGCAATCCTACAATGAGCAGTTCTTC
>TRBJ2-5|TRBV7-2|NA|NA
CASELAETQYF
TGTGCCAGCGAGCTAGCGGAGACCCAGTACTTC
>TRBJ2-3|TRBV6-4|NA|NA
CASSATPNPDTQYF
TGTGCCAGCAGTGCCACTCCGAACCCAGATACGCAGTATTTT
>TRBJ2-2|TRBV30|NA|NA
CAWSVLFGRPGELFF
TGTGCCTGGAGTGTTCTTTTTGGCCGGCCCGGGGAGCTGTTTTTT